These 30 T cell receptor beta chains came from one sample sequenced in a study of blood T cell repertoires in COVID-19 (dated by TCRdb to 2020 to 2021). The library was prepared using the immunoSEQ multiplex PCR assay. TCRdb mirrors the immuneACCESS table, restricted to in-frame sequences. Some clones are absent from its copies; in checked studies, under half trace to an unresolved V gene, and the reason for the others is unknown. The sample table lists some 160,000 clones, 80% of them with a count of one. The ten largest clonotypes hold less than 5.5% of the sample. Material for sequencing was peripheral blood. The receptors come from a woman between 50 and 59 years old with acute or convalescent COVID-19.

This chain connects TRBV2 to TRBJ2-1; 7 bases match TRBD2. The length of the CDR3 is 15 residues. CDR1 is SNHLY, CDR2 FYNNEI, per germline. After removal of 2 bases from V and 7 bases from J, the junction contained 8 bases not matched to a gene. The CDR3 region is CASSEQGGGGNEQFF. The CDR3 nucleotides read TGTGCCAGCAGTGAACAGGGCGGGGGAGGTAATGAGCAGTTCTTC.

V and J are TRBV2 and TRBJ1-5, with 7 positions matching TRBD1. Looked up from germline, CDR1 is SNHLY and CDR2 is FYNNEI. After removal of 3 bases from V and 2 bases from J, the junction contained 4 bases not matched to a gene. The CDR3 is made up of 15 amino acids. CDR3 nucleotide sequence: TGTGCCAGCAGTGACCTTACAGGGGGCAATCAGCCCCAGCATTTT. It is translated as CASSDLTGGNQPQHF. Using reference TRBV2 and TRBJ1-5 for the parts outside the CDR3, the full variable domain is EPEVTQTPSHQVTQMGQEVILRCVPISNHLYFYWYRQILGQKVEFLVSFYNNEISEKSEIFDDQFSVERPDGSNFTLKIRSTKLEDSAMYFCASSDLTGGNQPQHFGDGTRLSIL.

The chain uses TRBV4-1 and TRBJ1-1; D is uncertain. This CDR3 region has 15 residues. Germline CDR1 MGHRA, CDR2 YSYEKL. V was cut by 1 base and J by 4 bases, with 13 bases left in between. DNA of the CDR3: TGCGCCAGCAGCCAAGGGGTCCCGGGTCTCACTGAAGCTTTCTTT. Its protein product is CASSQGVPGLTEAFF.

The CDR3 is CAGAGQPYEQYF. CDR3 sequence (DNA): TGTGCCGGGGCAGGTCAGCCCTACGAGCAGTACTTC. This chain uses TRBV7-9 with TRBJ2-7, with TRBD1 as a possible D gene (5 bases). The CDR3 extends over 12 amino acids. V dropped 11 bases and J dropped 2 bases, with 13 bases sitting between them. Germline CDR1 SEHNR, CDR2 FQNEAQ (reference sequence).

J is TRBJ1-2 and V is TRBV6-5, with 7 bases identical to TRBD1. The germline gives CDR1 MNHEY, CDR2 SVGAGI. With V trimmed by 4 bases and J by 2 bases, 4 bases remained unmatched. CDR3 size: 14 residues. The CDR3 spells CASSSGDSNYGYTF. The DNA for the CDR3 is TGTGCCAGCAGTTCCGGGGACAGCAACTATGGCTACACCTTC.

The chain joins TRBV6-5 to TRBJ1-5; TRBD1 matches 7 bases. The ends lost 6 bases at V and 10 bases at J; junction bases unmatched: 12. Germline-derived CDR1 and CDR2 are MNHEY and SVGAGI. This CDR3 has 14 amino acids. The CDR3 is CASSLGQLNSPQHF. In DNA form, the CDR3 reads TGTGCCAGCAGCCTGGGACAGCTAAATTCTCCCCAGCATTTT.

The chain links TRBV19 to TRBJ1-3; no definite D call. Germline V lookup: CDR1 LNHDA, CDR2 SQIVND (reference sequence). This CDR3 spans 17 amino acids. V was cut by 7 bases and J by 0 bases, with 19 bases left in between. CDR3 in DNA: TGTGCCAGTACCTACGAAGTTTCCTCCTACTCTGGAAACACCATATATTTT. This sequence encodes CASTYEVSSYSGNTIYF.

The chain links TRBV7-6 to TRBJ2-2; D possibly corresponds to TRBD2 (6 bases). The CDR3 has 16 amino acids. Deletions cut 5 bases from V and 0 bases from J, with 13 bases between. Germline values: CDR1 SGHVS, CDR2 FNYEAQ. The CDR3 region is CASSPWAGSNTGELFF. The CDR3 DNA reads TGTGCCAGCAGCCCCTGGGCGGGGTCGAACACCGGGGAGCTGTTTTTT.

The chain uses TRBV5-1 and TRBJ2-2; weak D call: TRBD2 (5 bases). Germline V gene data show CDR1 as SGHRS and CDR2 as YFSETQ. CDR3 length: 14 residues. The V and J ends lost 0 bases and 7 bases respectively, with 10 bases between them. The CDR3 is CASSLAGEIGELFF. CDR3 coding DNA: TGCGCCAGCAGCTTGGCCGGGGAGATCGGGGAGCTGTTTTTT.

The rearrangement uses TRBV7-2 and TRBJ2-1, with D possibly TRBD2 on 6 matching bases. V lost 5 bases and J lost 0, with 11 bases in between. Germline-derived CDR1 and CDR2 are SGHTA and FQGNSA. The CDR3 contains 15 residues. CDR3 region: CASSGTRSSYNEQFF. CDR3 DNA sequence: TGTGCCAGCAGCGGGACTCGAAGCTCCTACAATGAGCAGTTCTTC.

Here the CDR3 reads CASSLTGLAGGQGTDTQYF. The CDR3 bases are TGCGCCAGCAGCCTAACCGGACTAGCGGGGGGGCAGGGCACAGATACGCAGTATTTT. The chain has TRBV5-1 and TRBJ2-3; 15 bases are shared with TRBD2. Germline lookup yields CDR1 SGHRS and CDR2 YFSETQ. V gave up 4 bases and J gave up 1 base; unmatched junction bases: 10. The CDR3 length is 19 residues.

The CDR3 sequence: CASSEGGTSGFTDTQYF. CDR3 in DNA: TGTGCCAGCAGTGAGGGGGGGACTAGCGGGTTCACAGATACGCAGTATTTT. The chain couples TRBV6-1 to TRBJ2-3, with 12 bases that match TRBD2. The junction had 6 bases not matched to a gene; V was cut back by 3 bases and J by 2 bases. Germline V gives CDR1 MNHNS, CDR2 SASEGT. The CDR3 loop spans 17 amino acids.

The chain uses TRBV6-4 and TRBJ1-2; TRBD1 matches at 8 bases. CDR3 size: 15 residues. The germline CDR1 and CDR2 sequences are MRHNA and SNTAGT. The J segment lost 4 bases and the V segment lost 0 bases, leaving 4 bases of the junction unmatched. The CDR3 coding sequence is TGTGCCAGCAGTGACTCTCAGGGGGCTCGCTATGGCTACACCTTC. It translates to CASSDSQGARYGYTF.

This sequence joins TRBV5-1 and TRBJ1-1; 7 bases line up with TRBD1. Unmatched junction bases numbered 11, after V lost 4 bases and J lost 2 bases. Looked up from germline, CDR1 is SGHRS and CDR2 is YFSETQ. The CDR3 loop spans 16 amino acids. The CDR3 is CASSPRIDRANTEAFF. In nucleotides, the CDR3 is TGCGCCAGCAGCCCCAGAATCGACAGGGCTAACACTGAAGCTTTCTTT. Filled out from reference TRBV5-1 and TRBJ1-1, the complete variable domain reads KAGVTQTPRYLIKTRGQQVTLSCSPISGHRSVSWYQQTPGQGLQFLFEYFSETQRNKGNFPGRFSGRQFSNSRSEMNVSTLELGDSALYLCASSPRIDRANTEAFFGQGTRLTVV.

V is TRBV27 and J is TRBJ1-1, with TRBD1 matching over 7 bases. With 6 bases clipped from V and 5 bases from J, the junction kept 6 bases outside the gene matches. CDR1 is MNHEY and CDR2 is SMNVEV in the germline V gene (reference sequence). This CDR3 is built from 13 residues. CDR3 nucleotide sequence: TGTGCCAGCAGATCAGGGGGTTGGACTGAAGCTTTCTTT. Translation gives CASRSGGWTEAFF.

This sequence joins TRBV5-1 and TRBJ2-7, with 10 bases lining up with TRBD2. CDR1 is SGHRS and CDR2 is YFSETQ in the germline V gene. V gave up 3 bases and J gave up 2 bases; unmatched junction bases: 2. The CDR3 extends over 14 amino acids. CDR3 sequence: CASSSLAGAYEQYF. CDR3 nucleotide sequence: TGCGCCAGCAGCTCTCTAGCGGGGGCCTACGAGCAGTACTTC.

This clone was counted a few times. The genes are TRBV19 and TRBJ2-2; perhaps TRBD1 as D (6 bases). V lost 9 bases, J lost 7 bases, and 18 bases lay in between. This CDR3 comprises 14 residues. The V gene's germline CDR1 is LNHDA and CDR2 SQIVND (reference sequence). CDR3 sequence (DNA): TGTGCCAGCAGGAAAGGGGGTAGCGACGGGGAGCTGTTTTTT. Translating gives CASRKGGSDGELFF. The full variable domain, in which reference TRBV19 and TRBJ2-2 provide the parts outside the CDR3, is DGGITQSPKYLFRKEGQNVTLSCEQNLNHDAMYWYRQDPGQGLRLIYYSQIVNDFQKGDIAEGYSVSREKKESFPLTVTSAQKNPTAFYLCASRKGGSDGELFFGEGSRLTVL.

This rearrangement joins TRBV4-1 to TRBJ2-7; tentatively, D is TRBD1 (5 bases). The V end lost 0 bases, the J end lost 6 bases, and 12 bases lay between the germline ends. Germline assignment: CDR1 MGHRA and CDR2 YSYEKL. CDR3 length: 14 residues. The CDR3 reads CASSQDFGRAEQYF. CDR3 DNA sequence: TGCGCCAGCAGCCAAGATTTCGGCAGGGCCGAGCAGTACTTC.

This chain uses TRBV4-3 with TRBJ1-2, with 10 nucleotides matching TRBD1. The CDR3 is 15 residues long. With V trimmed by 0 bases and J by 7 bases, 5 bases remained unmatched. Looked up from germline, CDR1 is LGHNA and CDR2 is YSLEER. Here the CDR3 DNA reads TGCGCCAGCAGCCAAGAAGCCCGGGACAGGGGTGGCTACACCTTC. Amino acid sequence: CASSQEARDRGGYTF.

This chain joins TRBV28 and TRBJ1-5; no clear D gene. This CDR3 is 13 amino acids long. Germline CDR1 is MDHEN and CDR2 is SYDVKM. Deletions cut 8 bases from V and 5 bases from J, with 13 bases between. The CDR3 loop is CASGLPLYQPQHF. The CDR3 DNA follows: TGTGCCAGCGGCCTGCCCCTTTATCAGCCCCAGCATTTT.

The gene calls are TRBV6-5 and TRBJ1-2; a possible D gene is TRBD1 (6 bases). Per germline, CDR1 MNHEY and CDR2 SVGAGI. The ends were cut back, 5 bases at V and 6 bases at J, with 16 bases in the middle. This CDR3 region has 14 residues. DNA of the CDR3: TGTGCCAGCAGTACAAGTGATGGGGGCAATGGCTACACCTTC. It codes for CASSTSDGGNGYTF.

The chain has TRBV2 and TRBJ1-6, with 11 bases aligning to TRBD1. The CDR3 contains 13 residues. The J segment lost 11 bases and the V segment lost 5 bases, leaving 2 bases of the junction unmatched. In germline, CDR1 is SNHLY, CDR2 FYNNEI. The CDR3, as DNA: TGTGCCAGCAGTAGGGGACAGGGGGCACCCCTCCACTTT. Its translation is CASSRGQGAPLHF.

The chain couples TRBV7-2 to TRBJ1-1, with 9 nucleotides matching TRBD1. This CDR3 region has 15 residues. With V trimmed by 1 base and J by 4 bases, 4 bases remained unmatched. Germline lookup yields CDR1 SGHTA and CDR2 FQGNSA. The CDR3 loop reads CASSLGQGDITEAFF. CDR3 bases: TGTGCCAGCAGCTTAGGACAGGGGGATATCACTGAAGCTTTCTTT.

The V call is TRBV28, the J call TRBJ2-1, with a weak D call TRBD2 (5 bases). The germline CDR1 and CDR2 sequences are MDHEN and SYDVKM. V was pared by 2 bases and J by 5 bases, with 10 bases between. This CDR3 has 14 residues. CDR3 DNA: TGTGCCAGCAGTTTAGGCGGGCCCCACAATGAGCAGTTCTTC. This codes for CASSLGGPHNEQFF.

The chain joins TRBV7-9 to TRBJ1-1; D possibly corresponds to TRBD1 (5 bases). The CDR3 totals 15 residues. The V gene's germline CDR1 is SEHNR and CDR2 FQNEAQ (reference sequence). Trimming cost V 1 base and J 2 bases, with 11 bases left between them. This chain's CDR3 is CASSLGAGQNTEAFF. The CDR3 DNA follows: TGTGCCAGCAGCTTAGGGGCAGGGCAAAACACTGAAGCTTTCTTT.

The rearrangement joins TRBV7-2 to TRBJ1-5; D may be TRBD1 (6 bases). The CDR3 has 17 residues. V was cut by 5 bases and J by 0 bases, with 17 bases left in between. From germline, CDR1 is SGHTA and CDR2 FQGNSA. CDR3 loop: CASSSGGAAYSNQPQHF. The CDR3 nucleotides are TGTGCCAGCAGCAGCGGGGGGGCAGCCTATAGCAATCAGCCCCAGCATTTT.

A few counts support this clone. The rearrangement links TRBV25-1 to TRBJ2-1, with D possibly being TRBD1 (6 bases). This CDR3 has 14 residues. Germline CDR1 MGHDK, CDR2 SYGVNS. V was cut by 0 bases and J by 9 bases, with 12 bases left in between. CDR3 sequence reads: CASSEYVGAGEQFF. The CDR3 nucleotides read TGTGCCAGCAGTGAATATGTGGGGGCTGGTGAGCAGTTCTTC.

The chain combines TRBV11-2 with TRBJ1-4; TRBD1 aligns across 9 bases. The V segment lost 4 bases and the J segment 7 bases; nucleotides outside the gene matches: 4. Germline CDR1 and CDR2: SGHAT and FQNNGV. The CDR3 is made up of 14 amino acids. This CDR3 is CASSSGQGPEKLFF. Written as DNA, the CDR3 is TGTGCCAGCAGCTCGGGACAGGGCCCTGAAAAACTGTTTTTT.

J is TRBJ1-2 and V is TRBV5-4, with D possibly TRBD1 on 6 matching bases. The V gene's germline CDR1 is SGHNT and CDR2 YYREEE (reference sequence). The length of the CDR3 is 14 residues. V lost 1 base and J 8 bases, leaving 15 bases between the germline ends. CDR3 residues: CASSLPQGVEGYTF. CDR3 DNA: TGTGCCAGCAGCTTGCCACAGGGAGTTGAGGGCTACACCTTC.

This clone was counted between two and nine times. The rearrangement links TRBV7-2 to TRBJ1-1; D perhaps matches TRBD1 (5 bases). V lost 6 bases to trimming and J lost 1 base, with 9 bases between them. CDR3 length: 13 amino acids. Germline CDR1 SGHTA, CDR2 FQGNSA. CDR3 sequence: CASSRTRNTEAFF. The CDR3 nucleotides are TGTGCCAGCAGTCGGACAAGGAACACTGAAGCTTTCTTT. Complete variable domain (other parts from reference TRBV7-2 and TRBJ1-1): GAGVSQSPSNKVTEKGKDVELRCDPISGHTALYWYRQSLGQGLEFLIYFQGNSAPDKSGLPSDRFSAERTGGSVSTLTIQRTQQEDSAVYLCASSRTRNTEAFFGQGTRLTVV.